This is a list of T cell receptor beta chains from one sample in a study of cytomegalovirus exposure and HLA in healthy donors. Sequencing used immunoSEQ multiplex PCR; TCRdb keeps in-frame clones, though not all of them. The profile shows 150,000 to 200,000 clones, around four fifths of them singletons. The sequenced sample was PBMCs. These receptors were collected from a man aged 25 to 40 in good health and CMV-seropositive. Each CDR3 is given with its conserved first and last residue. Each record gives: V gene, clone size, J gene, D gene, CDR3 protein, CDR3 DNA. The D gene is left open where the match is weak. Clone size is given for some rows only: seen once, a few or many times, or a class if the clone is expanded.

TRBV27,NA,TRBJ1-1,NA,CASSLKLAEINTEAFF,TGTGCCAGCAGTTTAAAGTTGGCAGAAATTAACACTGAAGCTTTCTTT
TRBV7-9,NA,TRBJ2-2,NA,CASSLATESGELFF,TGTGCCAGCAGCTTGGCGACTGAATCCGGGGAGCTGTTTTTT
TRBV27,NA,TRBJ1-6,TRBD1,CASTGQGNSPLHF,TGTGCCAGCACGGGACAGGGGAATTCACCCCTCCACTTT
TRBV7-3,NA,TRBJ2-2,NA,CASSPGLTNTGELFF,TGTGCCAGCAGTCCGGGACTGACGAACACCGGGGAGCTGTTTTTT
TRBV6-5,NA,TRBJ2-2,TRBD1,CASRTDRGHTGELFF,TGTGCCAGCAGAACGGACAGGGGGCACACCGGGGAGCTGTTTTTT
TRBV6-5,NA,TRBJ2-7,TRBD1,CASSSPDRGGSYEQYF,TGTGCCAGCAGTTCGCCGGACAGGGGTGGCTCCTACGAGCAGTACTTC
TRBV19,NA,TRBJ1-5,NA,CASSLGPPTGNQPQHF,TGTGCCAGTAGTCTCGGCCCCCCTACAGGCAATCAGCCCCAGCATTTT
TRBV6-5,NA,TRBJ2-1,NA,CASSYSRQGSTEQFF,TGTGCCAGCAGCTACTCCCGGCAGGGGAGCACTGAGCAGTTCTTC
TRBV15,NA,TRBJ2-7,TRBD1,CATSRDHSGTGSYEQYF,TGTGCCACCAGCAGAGATCATTCCGGGACAGGGAGCTACGAGCAGTACTTC
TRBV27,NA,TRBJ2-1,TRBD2,CASSSRPTSGEQFF,TGTGCCAGCAGTTCGAGGCCTACTAGCGGCGAGCAGTTCTTC
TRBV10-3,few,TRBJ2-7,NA,CAISESRAYEQYF,TGTGCCATCAGTGAGTCGCGTGCCTACGAGCAGTACTTC
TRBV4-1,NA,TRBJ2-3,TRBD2,CASSQVTSGGTDTQYF,TGCGCCAGCAGCCAAGTCACTAGCGGGGGGACAGATACGCAGTATTTT
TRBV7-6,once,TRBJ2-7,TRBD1,CASSRSWDREYEQYF,TGTGCCAGCAGCCGTTCCTGGGACAGGGAGTACGAGCAGTACTTC